This is a list of T cell receptor beta chains from one sample in a study of identical twins. MiXCR, applied by TCRdb to the 5' RACE reads, yields one record per CDR3 protein. In the table there are a few hundred thousand distinct CDR3 sequences, more than 9% of which are singletons. These data were also reused for a study on yellow fever vaccine responses in identical twins.

The specimen sequenced was PBMCs. These receptors were taken from a woman aged 18-29 years in good health. The CDR3 runs from the conserved cysteine through the conserved F or W. Fields, in order: CDR3 protein, V gene, J gene.

CDR3: CASSVAGGSYNEQFF; V: TRBV9; J: TRBJ2-1
CDR3: CSARDPKDTHSYNEQFF; V: TRBV20-1; J: TRBJ2-1
CDR3: CASSRGSRQPQHF; V: TRBV18; J: TRBJ1-5
CDR3: CATSDLDQTSGANVLTF; V: TRBV24-1; J: TRBJ2-6
CDR3: CASSRRGGATYNEQFF; V: TRBV7-6; J: TRBJ2-1
CDR3: CASSLDQGDEQFF; V: TRBV7-9; J: TRBJ2-1
CDR3: CASSYLGTVDSPLHF; V: TRBV6-5; J: TRBJ1-6
CDR3: CASRQVNMEELFF; V: TRBV11-2; J: TRBJ2-2
CDR3: CSVEQGAGNTEAFF; V: TRBV29-1; J: TRBJ1-1
CDR3: CASPPGLAGVDTGELFF; V: TRBV7-9; J: TRBJ2-2
CDR3: CASSLLGGYEQFF; V: TRBV27; J: TRBJ2-1
CDR3: CASSVGAPGELFF; V: TRBV9; J: TRBJ2-2
CDR3: CASRPGTDTQYF; V: TRBV28; J: TRBJ2-3
CDR3: CATTGSTNEKLFF; V: TRBV10-3; J: TRBJ1-4
CDR3: CASSLAGGESPLHF; V: TRBV12-3/TRBV12-4; J: TRBJ1-6
CDR3: CASSIEGNEQFF; V: TRBV19; J: TRBJ2-1
CDR3: CASSPRPAGGPYNEQFF; V: TRBV4-3; J: TRBJ2-1
CDR3: CSASIAGASYEQYF; V: TRBV20-1; J: TRBJ2-7
CDR3: CARDRDSPLHF; V: TRBV19; J: TRBJ1-6
CDR3: CASSIVRGPSYEQYF; V: TRBV19; J: TRBJ2-7
CDR3: CASRRGPQMDTQYF; V: TRBV5-1; J: TRBJ2-3
CDR3: CASSLMGQGPYNEQFF; V: TRBV7-3; J: TRBJ2-1
CDR3: CSVASRLAGDTGELFF; V: TRBV29-1; J: TRBJ2-2
CDR3: CASSQPAGLAGTDTQYF; V: TRBV3-1; J: TRBJ2-3
CDR3: CAWSRTGSNEQFF; V: TRBV30; J: TRBJ2-1
CDR3: CAISVGRGASTDTQYF; V: TRBV10-3; J: TRBJ2-3
CDR3: CASSIIARSEQYF; V: TRBV19; J: TRBJ2-7
CDR3: CASSAQGRSGNTIYF; V: TRBV9; J: TRBJ1-3
CDR3: CASSRTSGGSGTQYF; V: TRBV5-5; J: TRBJ2-3
CDR3: CASSTGQGTQHF; V: TRBV6-6; J: TRBJ1-5
CDR3: CSVWTDYDYGYTF; V: TRBV29-1; J: TRBJ1-2
CDR3: CASSYKPGRVNSPLHF; V: TRBV6-5; J: TRBJ1-6
CDR3: CASSYQVGEAFF; V: TRBV3-1; J: TRBJ1-1
CDR3: CSGGQGSYGYTF; V: TRBV29-1; J: TRBJ1-2
CDR3: CASSLAGLVPDTEAFF; V: TRBV7-9; J: TRBJ1-1
CDR3: CASRPTAPTRGSYNEQFF; V: TRBV11-2; J: TRBJ2-1
CDR3: CASSGGISGNTIYF; V: TRBV9; J: TRBJ1-3
CDR3: CASSTGRQGAYQETQYF; V: TRBV7-9; J: TRBJ2-5
CDR3: CASSPDVSYEQYF; V: TRBV6-1; J: TRBJ2-7
CDR3: CASSPPPGKIRWYNEQFF; V: TRBV11-1; J: TRBJ2-1
CDR3: CAISVRQGQETQYF; V: TRBV10-3; J: TRBJ2-5
CDR3: CSAGEIAGYPGTQYF; V: TRBV20-1; J: TRBJ2-5
CDR3: CSVPGTSGAYEQYF; V: TRBV29-1; J: TRBJ2-7
CDR3: CASSLWGQVLLGQFF; V: TRBV12-3/TRBV12-4; J: TRBJ2-1
CDR3: CAISEAAEMNTEAFF; V: TRBV10-3; J: TRBJ1-1
CDR3: CAMGPGVVRSEQYF; V: TRBV5-3; J: TRBJ2-7
CDR3: CATSDPTRVDGELFF; V: TRBV24-1; J: TRBJ2-2